Listed below are T cell receptor beta chains from one sample, sequenced in a study of identical twins. A single record per CDR3 protein comes from TCRdb applying MiXCR to the 5' RACE reads. The sample carries hundreds of thousands of distinct CDR3 sequences, roughly 8% recorded once. These same records also appear under a second study, on yellow fever vaccine responses in identical twins.

The sequenced sample was PBMCs. These receptors were obtained from a young woman in good health. CDR3s include the opening cysteine and the closing phenylalanine or tryptophan. The D gene is left open where the match is weak. Clone size is given for some rows only: seen once, a few or many times, or a class if the clone is expanded.

v_call	clone_size	d_call	cdr3_aa
TRBV10-2	few	NA	CASSRSQTGPSGNTIYF
TRBV7-2	few	NA	CASSPPRTAGYTF
TRBV5-1	few	NA	CASSSELLEQYF
TRBV7-2	few	NA	CASSPTGYKNIQYF
TRBV6-1	NA	TRBD1	CASRKQGDNTEAFF
TRBV28	few	NA	CASRPDPSSYNEQFF
TRBV20-1	NA	TRBD2	CAAPLAGTDTQYF
TRBV3-1	NA	NA	CATSQEPGIDNEQFF
TRBV18	NA	NA	CASSVGLVGSYEQYF
TRBV20-1	NA	NA	CSARDPNWGVTDTQYF
TRBV4-2	NA	NA	CASSLYRKETQYF
TRBV28	NA	TRBD2	CASSLGDYRQYF
TRBV2	NA	NA	CASMAPGETQYF
TRBV7-3	NA	TRBD2	CATSRGGTYNEQFF
TRBV6-2/TRBV6-3	few	TRBD2	CASSYRLTGGPLGETQYF
TRBV21-1	many	NA	CASSSLPGLAGEGTGELFF